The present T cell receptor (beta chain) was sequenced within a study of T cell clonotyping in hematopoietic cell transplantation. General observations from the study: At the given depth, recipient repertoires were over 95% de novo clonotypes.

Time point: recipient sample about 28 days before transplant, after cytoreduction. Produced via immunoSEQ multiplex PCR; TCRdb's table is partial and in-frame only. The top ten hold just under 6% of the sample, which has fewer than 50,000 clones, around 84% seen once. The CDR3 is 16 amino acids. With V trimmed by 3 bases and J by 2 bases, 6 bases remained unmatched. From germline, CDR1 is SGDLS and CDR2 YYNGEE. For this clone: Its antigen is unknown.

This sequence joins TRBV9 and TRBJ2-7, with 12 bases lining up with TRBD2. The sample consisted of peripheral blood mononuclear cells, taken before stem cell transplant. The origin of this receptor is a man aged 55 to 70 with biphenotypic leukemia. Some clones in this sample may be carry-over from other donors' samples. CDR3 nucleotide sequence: TGTGCCAGCAGCGCGACTAGCGGGAGAGGGGCCTACGAGCAGTACTTC. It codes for CASSATSGRGAYEQYF.